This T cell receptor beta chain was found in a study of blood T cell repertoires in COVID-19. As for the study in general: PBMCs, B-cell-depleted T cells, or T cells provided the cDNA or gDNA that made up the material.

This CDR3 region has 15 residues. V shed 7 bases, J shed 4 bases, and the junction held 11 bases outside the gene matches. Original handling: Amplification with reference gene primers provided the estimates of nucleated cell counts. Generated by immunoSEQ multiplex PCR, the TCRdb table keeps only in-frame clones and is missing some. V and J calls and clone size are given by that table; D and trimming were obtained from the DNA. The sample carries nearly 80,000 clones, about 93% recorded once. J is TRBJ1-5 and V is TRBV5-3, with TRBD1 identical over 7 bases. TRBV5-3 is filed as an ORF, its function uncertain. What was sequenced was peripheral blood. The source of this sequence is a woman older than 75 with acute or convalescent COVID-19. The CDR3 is CARRRQGRRNQPQHF. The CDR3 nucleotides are TGTGCCAGACGTAGACAGGGAAGACGGAATCAGCCCCAGCATTTT.